The 13 T cell receptor beta chains presented below share a single source sample, sequenced in a study of blood T cell repertoires in COVID-19. Using immunoSEQ multiplex PCR, the repertoire was profiled, and TCRdb retains in-frame clones only, with some absent. The data contain approximately 120,000 clones, 84% of them singletons. Specimen: peripheral blood. The receptor source for this set is an elderly woman with active or convalescent COVID-19.

V is TRBV7-2 and J is TRBJ2-2; the D gene is possibly TRBD1 (5 bases). The germline gives CDR1 SGHTA, CDR2 FQGNSA. The germline V and J ends were trimmed by 2 bases and 4 bases, with 14 bases remaining between them. The CDR3 loop spans 16 amino acids. CDR3 bases: TGTGCCAGCAGCTTACGGCAGGGAAGAAGCACCGGGGAGCTGTTTTTT. Its protein is CASSLRQGRSTGELFF.

This clone was seen once. This sequence joins TRBV19 and TRBJ1-2, with 10 bases aligning to TRBD1. From germline, CDR1 is LNHDA and CDR2 SQIVND (reference sequence). The CDR3 contains 15 residues. V shed 3 bases and J 6 bases; nucleotides not matched to a gene: 7. CDR3 in amino acids: CASSIPDRGRHGYTF. In nucleotides, the CDR3 is TGTGCCAGTAGTATCCCTGACAGGGGGCGTCATGGCTACACCTTC.

V gene TRBV5-1 combines with J gene TRBJ2-1; D perhaps matches TRBD2 (5 bases). CDR3 length: 16 amino acids. Trimming removed 0 bases at V and 4 bases at J, with 14 bases between. The germline CDR1 and CDR2 sequences are SGHRS and YFSETQ. The CDR3 DNA sequence: TGCGCCAGCAGCTTGGCCCAGGTAGCGAGTTACAATGAGCAGTTCTTC. This encodes CASSLAQVASYNEQFF.

V is TRBV5-4 and J is TRBJ2-3; D ambiguous. Germline values: CDR1 SGHNT, CDR2 YYREEE (reference sequence). Trimming removed 2 bases at V and 6 bases at J, with 10 bases between. The CDR3 is 13 amino acids. The CDR3 region is CASSFGASDTQYF. The CDR3 DNA reads as TGTGCCAGCAGCTTTGGAGCGTCCGATACGCAGTATTTT.

This sequence joins TRBV9 and TRBJ1-2; D is possibly TRBD1 (5 bases). The CDR3 totals 13 residues. From germline, CDR1 is SGDLS and CDR2 YYNGEE. The V end lost 4 bases, the J end lost 3 bases, and 10 bases lay between the germline ends. The CDR3 spells CASSPGIDYGYTF. The CDR3 DNA sequence: TGTGCCAGCAGCCCAGGGATTGACTATGGCTACACCTTC.

This clone came up a few times. The chain carries TRBV27 and TRBJ2-2; 9 bases fit TRBD2. V lost 5 bases and J lost 5; bases outside the gene matches: 12. Germline loops: CDR1 MNHEY, CDR2 SMNVEV (reference sequence). The length of the CDR3 is 17 residues. The CDR3 nucleotides read TGTGCCAGCAGTGGGACTAGCCTACCTGGGGGTACCGGGGAGCTGTTTTTT. This codes for CASSGTSLPGGTGELFF.

The J gene is TRBJ2-2, the V gene TRBV27, with 8 nucleotides matching TRBD2. The ends lost 5 bases at V and 4 bases at J; junction bases unmatched: 6. The CDR3 sequence is 15 residues long. Germline values: CDR1 MNHEY, CDR2 SMNVEV (reference sequence). CDR3 in amino acids: CASSTGLVITGELFF. CDR3 DNA sequence: TGTGCCAGCAGTACGGGACTAGTTATCACCGGGGAGCTGTTTTTT.

This chain links TRBV5-4 with TRBJ2-1, with 7 bases identical to TRBD2. CDR1 and CDR2 from the germline V gene are SGHNT and YYREEE (reference sequence). V trimming: 7 bases; J trimming: 10 bases; junction bases outside the gene matches: 17. The CDR3 is 15 residues long. The CDR3 DNA sequence: TGTGCCAGCCGCCCTTTGGGGTCACTAGCGAAAGAGCAGTTCTTC. Its protein product is CASRPLGSLAKEQFF.

The genes are TRBV20-1 and TRBJ2-7; TRBD2 matches at 9 bases. The CDR3 is 14 amino acids. Germline trimming cut 3 bases from V and 4 bases from J; bases unmatched to any gene: 7. Germline CDR1 DFQATT, CDR2 SNEGSKA (reference sequence). As DNA, the CDR3 is TGCAGTGCTAGTTTTACTAGCGGGTCATACGAGCAGTACTTC. The encoded protein is CSASFTSGSYEQYF.

This chain uses TRBV7-3 with TRBJ2-5; 16 bases align to TRBD2. Germline trimming cut 2 bases from V and 4 bases from J; bases unmatched to any gene: 1. The CDR3 loop spans 16 amino acids. Germline lookup yields CDR1 SGHTA and CDR2 FQGTGA. CDR3 sequence (DNA): TGTGCCAGCAGCTTAGGGACTAGCGGGAGGGGAGAGACCCAGTACTTC. It translates to CASSLGTSGRGETQYF.

V gene TRBV29-1 combines with J gene TRBJ2-5; TRBD1 matches at 8 bases. Losses at the gene ends were 6 bases for V and 5 bases for J; bases not matched to a gene: 5. Germline loops: CDR1 SQVTM, CDR2 ANQGSEA. The CDR3 runs to 12 residues. The CDR3 DNA is TGCAGCGTATCACAGGGGGTTGAGACCCAGTACTTC. Encoded protein: CSVSQGVETQYF.

The V gene is TRBV20-1, the J gene TRBJ2-4; D is ambiguous. Between the trimmed V and J ends, which lost 3 bases and 2 bases, there was a span of 8 bases. This CDR3 has 13 amino acids. Germline V gene sequence: CDR1 DFQATT, CDR2 SNEGSKA (reference sequence). CDR3 DNA: TGCAGTGCTAGTTCGCGATCCAAAAACATTCAGTACTTC. Its translation: CSASSRSKNIQYF.

The CDR3 protein is CASSLVTGSFQPQHF. Written as DNA, the CDR3 is TGTGCCAGCAGTTTAGTGACAGGGTCGTTTCAGCCCCAGCATTTT. The chain is built from TRBV28 and TRBJ1-5; TRBD1 matches 7 bases. Trimming removed 2 bases from V and 6 bases from J; junction bases left unmatched: 7. This CDR3 spans 15 amino acids. In germline, CDR1 is MDHEN, CDR2 SYDVKM. Together with reference TRBV28 and TRBJ1-5, the CDR3 gives the full variable domain: DVKVTQSSRYLVKRTGEKVFLECVQDMDHENMFWYRQDPGLGLRLIYFSYDVKMKEKGDIPEGYSVSREKKERFSLILESASTNQTSMYLCASSLVTGSFQPQHFGDGTRLSIL.